This T cell receptor (beta chain) derives from a study of graft-versus-host responses after intestinal transplantation. Across the study: Recipients received multivisceral, liver-intestinal, or isolated intestinal transplants.

On this clone itself: As yet, its antigen is unknown. Other DNA sequences within the sample encode an identical CDR3.

The repertoire was sequenced with immunoSEQ multiplex PCR; TCRdb's copy has only in-frame clones and lacks some. Of some 38,000 clones in the sample, about 94% were seen once. Study conclusions and caveats: Peak circulating GvH clone levels tracked with early post-transplant HvG declines. Researchers found GvH clones in recipient marrow, and some showed up first in ileum or blood. Allograft clonal ratios (graft-versus-host to host-versus-graft) were high in patients who had graft-donor T cell macrochimerism.

CDR3 length: 14 residues. The germline CDR1 and CDR2 sequences are MDHEN and SYDVKM. Trimming pared 2 bases from V and 1 base from J, leaving 9 bases between. This TCR derives from a human donor who was the organ donor for an intestinal transplant. The chain employs TRBV28 and TRBJ2-7; no definite D call. This specimen consisted of unstimulated CD8+ T cells sorted from spleen or lymph node cells, obtained before transplant. DNA of the CDR3: TGTGCCAGCAGTTTAGGCGGCGCATCCTACGAGCAGTACTTC. Translating it yields CASSLGGASYEQYF.